The clone carrying this TCR beta chain was counted many times. Through a sample-barcoded 5' primer and a J-beta primer mix, a second PCR was run for about 7 to 12 cycles. TCRdb re-called the 5' RACE reads through MiXCR, storing one row per CDR3 protein. The sample yields just over 1 million distinct CDR3 sequences, 40% to 45% seen once. These data come from a study of blood T cells in healthy people across ages. Sequencing was carried out using blood. The receptor comes from a woman in her sixties in good health.

DNA for the CDR3: TGTGCCAGCAGTTTGTTAGCGGGAGGCTCCTACGAGCAGTACTTC. Protein sequence: CASSLLAGGSYEQYF. The J gene is TRBJ2-7, the V gene TRBV27, with TRBD2 matching 10 bases. The germline V gene encodes CDR1 MNHEY and CDR2 SMNVEV (reference sequence). The V and J ends lost 3 bases and 0 bases, in that order; junction bases with no gene match: 2. The CDR3 runs to 15 residues.